The next 9 T cell receptor beta chains were all read from a single sample in a study of PD-1 blockade in classical Hodgkin lymphoma. Each patient's relapse followed autologous stem cell transplantation, and brentuximab vedotin exposure varied. Thawed PBMCs were the source of CD8+ T cells, obtained through magnetic negative selection. TCRdb's table, derived via immunoSEQ multiplex PCR, lists solely in-frame clones and lacks some. Of 6,000 to 7,500 clones detected, under 65% appear once; the ten largest clones hold around 15%. The sample here was CD8+ T cells from blood, taken at baseline. The receptor source for this set is a human donor with classical Hodgkin lymphoma.

The rearrangement joins TRBV27 to TRBJ2-7, with 9 nucleotides matching TRBD2. CDR1 and CDR2 (germline): MNHEY, SMNVEV (reference sequence). Losses at the gene ends were 4 bases for V and 4 bases for J; bases not matched to a gene: 11. The CDR3 is 16 amino acids. The CDR3 is CASSSLSGTSRYEQYF. The CDR3 coding sequence is TGTGCCAGCAGTTCCCTTTCCGGGACTAGCCGGTACGAGCAGTACTTC.

The V call is TRBV9, the J call TRBJ2-7; the match to TRBD1 covers 8 bases. CDR3 length: 15 amino acids. CDR1 is SGDLS, CDR2 YYNGEE, per germline. J lost 2 bases, V lost 4 bases, and 8 bases had no gene match. Written as DNA, the CDR3 is TGTGCCAGCAGCCCCGAGGGACAGGTTACCTACGAGCAGTACTTC. Its translation is CASSPEGQVTYEQYF.

The chain recombines TRBV9 with TRBJ2-7; D may be TRBD2 (6 bases). This CDR3 region has 14 residues. Per the germline V gene, CDR1 is SGDLS and CDR2 is YYNGEE. The V and J ends lost 4 bases and 5 bases respectively, with 16 bases between them. The CDR3 sequence is CASSSGTGAHEQYF. Written as DNA, the CDR3 is TGTGCCAGCAGCTCGGGGACTGGGGCCCACGAGCAGTACTTC.

A few counts support this clone. This chain uses TRBV9 with TRBJ1-1; D uncertain. Trimming shortened V by 0 bases and J by 4 bases, and 13 bases separated the two germline ends. The CDR3 has 15 amino acids. Per the germline V gene, CDR1 is SGDLS and CDR2 is YYNGEE. DNA of the CDR3: TGTGCCAGCAGCGTAGCTGGGTTTGGTGGCACTGAAGCTTTCTTT. This translates into CASSVAGFGGTEAFF.

The chain joins TRBV18 to TRBJ1-1; 7 nucleotides line up with TRBD1. CDR1 and CDR2 from the germline V gene are KGHSH and LQKENI. V shed 0 bases and J 3 bases; nucleotides not matched to a gene: 10. The CDR3 covers 17 residues. The CDR3 is CASSPPRQGLIHTEAFF. The CDR3, as DNA: TGTGCCAGCTCACCACCCCGACAGGGTTTGATCCACACTGAAGCTTTCTTT.

The chain uses TRBV28 and TRBJ2-7, with D hard to call. V gave up 6 bases and J gave up 4 bases, with 13 bases separating them. The length of the CDR3 is 13 residues. The germline gives CDR1 MDHEN, CDR2 SYDVKM. The CDR3 reads CASRDEASYEQYF. The CDR3, as DNA: TGTGCCAGCAGGGACGAAGCTTCATACGAGCAGTACTTC.

This clone was observed a handful of times. V gene TRBV5-5 combines with J gene TRBJ2-7; the match to TRBD1 covers 7 bases. The trim removed 4 bases at V and 5 bases at J, leaving 9 bases unmatched. Germline CDR1 reads SGHKS; CDR2 reads YYEKEE (reference sequence). The CDR3 length is 14 residues. CDR3 nucleotides: TGTGCCAGCAGCCCGGCGCAGGGGGACCACGAGCAGTACTTC. Translating it yields CASSPAQGDHEQYF. The entire variable domain, with the rest obtained from reference TRBV5-5 and TRBJ2-7, is as follows: DAGVTQSPTHLIKTRGQQVTLRCSPISGHKSVSWYQQVLGQGPQFIFQYYEKEERGRGNFPDRFSARQFPNYSSELNVNALLLGDSALYLCASSPAQGDHEQYFGPGTRLTVT.

In DNA form, the CDR3 reads TGTGCCAGCAGTTTTGGACTAGCCCGGGATGAGCAGTTCTTC. It encodes CASSFGLARDEQFF. The V call is TRBV28, the J call TRBJ2-1, with 8 positions matching TRBD2. From germline, CDR1 is MDHEN and CDR2 SYDVKM. The CDR3 spans 14 residues. With 3 bases clipped from V and 8 bases from J, the junction kept 6 bases outside the gene matches.

This chain connects TRBV6-5 to TRBJ2-7; D could derive from TRBD1 or TRBD2 (5 bases each). V lost 0 bases and J 3 bases, leaving 9 bases between the germline ends. CDR3 size: 14 residues. Germline V gives CDR1 MNHEY, CDR2 SVGAGI. CDR3 DNA sequence: TGTGCCAGCAGTTACTCGGGACCGTTCTACGAGCAGTACTTC. This encodes CASSYSGPFYEQYF.